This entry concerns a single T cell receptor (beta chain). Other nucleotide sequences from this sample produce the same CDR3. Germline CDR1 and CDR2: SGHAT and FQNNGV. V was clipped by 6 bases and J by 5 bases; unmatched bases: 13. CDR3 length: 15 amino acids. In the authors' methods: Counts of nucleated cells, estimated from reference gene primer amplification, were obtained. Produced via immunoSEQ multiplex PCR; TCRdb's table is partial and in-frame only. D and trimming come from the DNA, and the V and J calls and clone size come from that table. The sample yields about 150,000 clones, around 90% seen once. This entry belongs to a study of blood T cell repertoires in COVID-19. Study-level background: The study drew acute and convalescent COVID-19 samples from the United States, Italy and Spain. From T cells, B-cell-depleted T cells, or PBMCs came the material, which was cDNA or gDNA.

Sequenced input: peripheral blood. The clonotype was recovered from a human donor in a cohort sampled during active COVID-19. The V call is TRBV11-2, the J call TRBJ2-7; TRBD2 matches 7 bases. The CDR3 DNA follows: TGTGCCAGCAGGGGTTGGGGAGGGGTGCGACACGAGCAGTACTTC. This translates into CASRGWGGVRHEQYF.